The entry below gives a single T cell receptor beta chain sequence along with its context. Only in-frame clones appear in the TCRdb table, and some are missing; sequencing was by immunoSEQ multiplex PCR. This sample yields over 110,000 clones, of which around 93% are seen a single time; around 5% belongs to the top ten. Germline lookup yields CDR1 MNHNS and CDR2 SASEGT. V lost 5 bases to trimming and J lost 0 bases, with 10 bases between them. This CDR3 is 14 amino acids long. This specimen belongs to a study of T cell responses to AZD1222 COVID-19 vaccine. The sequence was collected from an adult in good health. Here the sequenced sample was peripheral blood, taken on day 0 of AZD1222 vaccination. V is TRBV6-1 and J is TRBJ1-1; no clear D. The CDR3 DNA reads TGTGCCAGCAGTAAACAGAGCATGAACACTGAAGCTTTCTTT. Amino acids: CASSKQSMNTEAFF.